This paragraph covers one T cell receptor (beta chain) sequence. With 5 bases clipped from V and 1 base from J, the junction kept 5 bases outside the gene matches. Germline V CDR1 and CDR2: SGHTA, FQGNSA. This CDR3 is 15 amino acids long. The entry originates in a study of blood T cell repertoires in COVID-19. Profiling relied on immunoSEQ multiplex PCR, and the TCRdb table lists in-frame clones only, not all of them. This table has 100,000 to 150,000 clones, roughly three quarters appearing once. This TCR was recovered from a man aged 40-49 years with active or convalescent COVID-19. The rearrangement uses TRBV7-2 and TRBJ1-5; 7 positions agree with TRBD1. Sequencing was carried out using peripheral blood. CDR3 region: CASSPEGQSNQPQHF. In DNA, the CDR3 is TGTGCCAGCAGCCCCGAGGGACAGAGCAATCAGCCCCAGCATTTT.